One and the same sample provided the 6 T cell receptor beta chains below, sequenced in a study of blood T cell repertoires in COVID-19. Sequencing used immunoSEQ multiplex PCR; TCRdb keeps in-frame clones, though not all of them. The sample comprises around 170,000 clones, more than 70% of which are singletons, and 8% to 10% rests with the top ten. The sample comprised PBMCs or T cells enriched from blood (not recorded which). The receptors shown here come from a woman in her twenties or thirties who had recovered from COVID-19.

Here the CDR3 DNA reads TGTGCCAGCAGAGTGGGGGACAGGAGCTCCTACGAGCAGTACTTC. It translates to CASRVGDRSSYEQYF. The chain links TRBV5-5 to TRBJ2-7; 8 bases align to TRBD1. The CDR3 is 15 amino acids. Germline V gene sequence: CDR1 SGHKS, CDR2 YYEKEE (reference sequence). V shed 5 bases and J 0 bases; nucleotides not matched to a gene: 7. The full variable domain, completed using reference TRBV5-5 and TRBJ2-7, is DAGVTQSPTHLIKTRGQQVTLRCSPISGHKSVSWYQQVLGQGPQFIFQYYEKEERGRGNFPDRFSARQFPNYSSELNVNALLLGDSALYLCASRVGDRSSYEQYFGPGTRLTVT.

The chain uses TRBV7-9 and TRBJ2-1; TRBD2 aligns across 15 bases. The ends lost 5 bases at V and 5 bases at J; junction bases unmatched: 10. The CDR3 is made up of 18 amino acids. Per the germline V gene, CDR1 is SEHNR and CDR2 is FQNEAQ (reference sequence). In DNA form, the CDR3 reads TGTGCCAGCAGCCTCTACCGCGGGACTAGCGGGAGGAACAATGAGCAGTTCTTC. Its translation: CASSLYRGTSGRNNEQFF. The full variable domain, rest sourced from reference TRBV7-9 and TRBJ2-1, is DTGVSQNPRHKITKRGQNVTFRCDPISEHNRLYWYRQTLGQGPEFLTYFQNEAQLEKSRLLSDRFSAERPKGSFSTLEIQRTEQGDSAMYLCASSLYRGTSGRNNEQFFGPGTRLTVL.

The chain couples TRBV5-1 to TRBJ2-7; 7 positions match TRBD1. Germline-derived CDR1 and CDR2 are SGHRS and YFSETQ. CDR3 size: 14 residues. The junction had 3 bases not matched to a gene; V was cut back by 3 bases and J by 0 bases. CDR3 sequence reads: CASSSGTDSYEQYF. The CDR3 DNA reads as TGCGCCAGCAGCTCCGGGACAGACTCCTACGAGCAGTACTTC.

In its sample, this clone was seen once. The V gene is TRBV2, the J gene TRBJ1-5; the D is unclear. The CDR3 runs 13 residues. The V gene's germline CDR1 is SNHLY and CDR2 FYNNEI. Trimming pared 7 bases from V and 1 base from J, leaving 8 bases between. Here the CDR3 reads CASKLESNQPQHF. The CDR3, as DNA: TGTGCCAGCAAATTGGAGAGCAATCAGCCCCAGCATTTT.

V is TRBV28 and J is TRBJ1-1; D gene ambiguous. The CDR3 covers 16 residues. CDR1 MDHEN and CDR2 SYDVKM come from the germline V gene. V was shortened by 4 bases and J by 2 bases, with 17 bases between the two germline ends. In DNA form, the CDR3 reads TGTGCCAGCAGTTCCCCAAGAGGGATCGGAAACACTGAAGCTTTCTTT. It specifies CASSSPRGIGNTEAFF.

The chain is built from TRBV27 and TRBJ1-4; perhaps TRBD1 as D (5 bases). The germline CDR1 and CDR2 sequences are MNHEY and SMNVEV (reference sequence). CDR3 length equals 14 residues. Trimming shortened V by 4 bases and J by 0 bases, and 6 bases separated the two germline ends. The CDR3 region is CASSSGTTNEKLFF. In DNA, the CDR3 is TGTGCCAGCAGTTCAGGGACAACTAATGAAAAACTGTTTTTT. Full variable domain (remainder filled in from reference TRBV27 and TRBJ1-4): EAQVTQNPRYLITVTGKKLTVTCSQNMNHEYMSWYRQDPGLGLRQIYYSMNVEVTDKGDVPEGYKVSRKEKRNFPLILESPSPNQTSLYFCASSSGTTNEKLFFGSGTQLSVL.